One sample yielded the 13 T cell receptor beta chains listed below, sequenced in a study of blood T cell repertoires in COVID-19. TCRdb keeps only in-frame clones here, not all; method: immunoSEQ multiplex PCR. The table has around 130,000 clones, 87% seen once. Material for sequencing was peripheral blood. Source of these receptors: a woman aged 45-65 years with acute or convalescent COVID-19.

The genes are TRBV13 and TRBJ2-2; possible D gene TRBD1, 5 bases. Germline V CDR1 and CDR2: PRHDT, FYEKMQ (reference sequence). With 5 bases removed from V and 3 bases from J, the gap between germline ends came to 22 bases. This CDR3 is built from 18 residues. The CDR3 nucleotides are TGTGCCAGCAGCAAACTTCCCCAGGGCCCCGGCGACACCGGGGAGCTGTTTTTT. Protein: CASSKLPQGPGDTGELFF.

Only one count was recorded for this clone. The rearrangement links TRBV30 to TRBJ1-5; weak D call: TRBD1 (5 bases). CDR3 size: 15 residues. With 2 bases removed from V and 2 bases from J, the gap between germline ends came to 13 bases. Germline V gene lookup returns CDR1 GTSNPN and CDR2 SVGIG (reference sequence). CDR3 region: CAWSRGGGGNQPQHF. The DNA of the CDR3 is TGTGCCTGGAGTCGCGGGGGTGGCGGCAATCAGCCCCAGCATTTT.

The J gene is TRBJ1-5, the V gene TRBV3-1 (or the pseudogene TRBV3-2); D is unresolved. Germline V CDR1 and CDR2: LGHDT, YNNKEL (reference sequence). With 1 base removed from V and 0 bases from J, the gap between germline ends came to 7 bases. This CDR3 spans 15 amino acids. The CDR3: CASSQGGNSNQPQHF. The CDR3 region has the DNA TGTGCCAGCAGCCAAGGAGGAAATAGCAATCAGCCCCAGCATTTT.

The chain employs TRBV2 and TRBJ1-1, with D possibly matching TRBD1 (5 bases). The germline V and J ends were trimmed by 4 bases and 11 bases, with 14 bases remaining between them. The length of the CDR3 is 12 residues. CDR1 and CDR2 from the germline V gene are SNHLY and FYNNEI. CDR3 nucleotides: TGTGCCAGCAGTGGCATCAGGGTTGGTGCTTTCTTT. This gives the protein CASSGIRVGAFF. Full variable domain (missing parts from reference TRBV2 and TRBJ1-1): EPEVTQTPSHQVTQMGQEVILRCVPISNHLYFYWYRQILGQKVEFLVSFYNNEISEKSEIFDDQFSVERPDGSNFTLKIRSTKLEDSAMYFCASSGIRVGAFFGQGTRLTVV.

This chain connects TRBV19 to TRBJ1-2, with a weak D call TRBD1 (6 bases). The CDR3 sequence is 16 residues long. Germline values: CDR1 LNHDA, CDR2 SQIVND (reference sequence). The V gene lost 5 bases and the J gene lost 0 bases, with 16 bases spanning the gap. The CDR3 region has the DNA TGTGCCAGTAGTCCCGCCGGGACAACATCTAACTATGGCTACACCTTC. Encoded protein: CASSPAGTTSNYGYTF.

The chain combines TRBV29-1 with TRBJ2-7; D ambiguous. Trimming left V 8 bases short and J 4 bases short, with 15 bases between. The CDR3 has 12 amino acids. Germline V gives CDR1 SQVTM, CDR2 ANQGSEA. The CDR3 here is CSYSNTPYEQYF. The CDR3 DNA follows: TGCAGCTATTCGAACACACCGTACGAGCAGTACTTC.

The chain couples TRBV7-9 to TRBJ2-1; the D gene is possibly TRBD1 (6 bases). This CDR3 comprises 15 residues. The germline gives CDR1 SEHNR, CDR2 FQNEAQ (reference sequence). V was clipped by 4 bases and J by 8 bases, with 18 bases between them. The CDR3 DNA follows: TGTGCCAGCAGCTCACCCCCAGGGGCAGGCGATGAGCAGTTCTTC. The encoded protein is CASSSPPGAGDEQFF. Full variable domain (outside the CDR3, taken from reference TRBV7-9 and TRBJ2-1): DTGVSQNPRHKITKRGQNVTFRCDPISEHNRLYWYRQTLGQGPEFLTYFQNEAQLEKSRLLSDRFSAERPKGSFSTLEIQRTEQGDSAMYLCASSSPPGAGDEQFFGPGTRLTVL.

This clone has a handful of counts. J is TRBJ2-1 and V is TRBV4-2; maybe TRBD1 (6 bases). V shed 3 bases and J shed 2 bases, with 23 bases lying between them. Per germline, CDR1 LGHNA and CDR2 YNFKEQ. The CDR3 has 19 amino acids. The CDR3 here is CASSQPAAGTRKTYNEQFF. DNA for the CDR3: TGTGCCAGCAGCCAGCCCGCCGCCGGGACACGAAAAACCTACAATGAGCAGTTCTTC.

The chain uses TRBV24-1 and TRBJ2-2, with TRBD1 matching over 7 bases. Trimming removed 7 bases from V and 0 bases from J; junction bases left unmatched: 7. This CDR3 has 16 residues. Germline V gene lookup returns CDR1 KGHDR and CDR2 SFDVKD. The CDR3 nucleotides read TGTGCCACCAGCCTAACAGGGGCCTCGAACACCGGGGAGCTGTTTTTT. Protein sequence: CATSLTGASNTGELFF.

In the case of this clone: At one of its ends the junction is not consistent with the germline gene, which may arise from a read error. The chain combines TRBV12-5 with TRBJ2-7; D might be TRBD2 (6 bases). This CDR3 spans 13 amino acids. CDR1 is LGHNT and CDR2 is FRNRAP in the germline V gene. CDR3 protein: CASGSWGLPALDF. CDR3 DNA sequence: TGTGCTAGTGGTTCCTGGGGACTCCCAGCCCTGGACTTC. Using reference TRBV12-5 and TRBJ2-7 for the parts outside the CDR3, the full variable domain is DARVTQTPRHKVTEMGQEVTMRCQPILGHNTVFWYRQTMMQGLELLAYFRNRAPLDDSGMPKDRFSAEMPDATLATLKIQPSEPRDSAVYFCASGSWGLPALDFGPGTRLTVT.

The CDR3 bases are TGCGCCAGCAGCTGGGGAGCCATGCGGTTCAACACTGAAGCTTTCTTT. It yields the protein CASSWGAMRFNTEAFF. V usage is TRBV5-1 and J usage is TRBJ1-1; the D is unclear. The CDR3 contains 16 residues. Germline V gene lookup returns CDR1 SGHRS and CDR2 YFSETQ. The V gene lost 3 bases and the J gene lost 2 bases, with 17 bases spanning the gap.

The chain combines TRBV10-2 with TRBJ1-1; D might be TRBD1 (6 bases). CDR1 and CDR2 (germline): WSHSY, SAAADI. The CDR3 covers 15 residues. V lost 0 bases to trimming and J lost 5 bases, with 13 bases between them. CDR3 in amino acids: CASSESKAGVTEAFF. The CDR3 nucleotides read TGCGCCAGCAGTGAGTCGAAGGCAGGGGTAACTGAAGCTTTCTTT.

The V gene is TRBV24-1, the J gene TRBJ1-3; 9 nucleotides line up with TRBD1. Germline CDR1 reads KGHDR; CDR2 reads SFDVKD. The J segment lost 2 bases and the V segment lost 5 bases, leaving 6 bases of the junction unmatched. This CDR3 region has 16 residues. The CDR3 bases are TGTGCCACCAGTGCCCCGGACAGGGGCACTGGAAACACCATATATTTT. Its translation is CATSAPDRGTGNTIYF.